This T cell receptor (beta chain) was captured in a study of blood T cell repertoires in COVID-19. Study as a whole: COVID-19 samples collected from the United States, Italy and Spain covered acute and convalescent phases. Sample material is recorded as cDNA or gDNA derived from T cells, B-cell-depleted T cells, or PBMCs.

As processed by the authors: From reference gene primer amplification, estimates of nucleated cell counts were derived. Some clones are missing from TCRdb's copy, which holds only in-frame ones; the method was immunoSEQ multiplex PCR. V and J calls and clone size are copied from that table; D and trimming were computed from the DNA. Of 150,000 to 200,000 clones listed, around nine tenths are singletons. This clone was seen once. CDR1 and CDR2 from the germline V gene are SGHAT and FQNNGV. The V and J ends lost 1 base and 6 bases respectively, with 10 bases between them. The CDR3 covers 15 residues. The chain employs TRBV11-2 and TRBJ1-6; D is unresolved. The clonotype comes from a young man with active or convalescent COVID-19. Material for sequencing was peripheral blood. The CDR3 reads CASSLVMQANSPLHF. CDR3 DNA: TGTGCCAGCAGCTTAGTTATGCAGGCTAATTCACCCCTCCACTTT.